This T cell receptor beta chain was sequenced in a study of vaccination and CD4 T cells after COVID-19. Broader study findings: The authors studied relatively few convalescent patients and analyzed no early post-infection timepoints.

By its share, this clonotype is medium-sized. Its antigen is not known. The V end was cut by 1 base, the J end by 2 bases, with 9 bases between. This CDR3 spans 15 amino acids. Germline CDR1 is SGHTA and CDR2 is FQGNSA. An Oncomine TCR Beta short-read assay was used to sequence the DNA from cultured CD4+ T cells. A single record per CDR3 protein comes from TCRdb applying MiXCR to the PCR reads. Among some 1,400 distinct CDR3 sequences listed, 10% to 15% were seen once. Treatment noted: roughly 10-day PBMC culture with coronavirus spike peptide pools or control peptides (ViraFEST assay). The collection of CD4+ T cells from the unexposed donor took place before the COVID-19 pandemic (2011-2018). Half the medium was replaced with fresh IL-2 medium on days 3 and 7.

The chain couples TRBV7-2 to TRBJ1-3; perhaps TRBD1 as D (6 bases). Sequenced: CD4+ T cells from blood, cultured in vitro. This sequence was found in a human donor in good health. Here the CDR3 DNA reads TGTGCCAGCAGCTTAGAGACAGGCACTGGAAACACCATATATTTT. As protein: CASSLETGTGNTIYF.